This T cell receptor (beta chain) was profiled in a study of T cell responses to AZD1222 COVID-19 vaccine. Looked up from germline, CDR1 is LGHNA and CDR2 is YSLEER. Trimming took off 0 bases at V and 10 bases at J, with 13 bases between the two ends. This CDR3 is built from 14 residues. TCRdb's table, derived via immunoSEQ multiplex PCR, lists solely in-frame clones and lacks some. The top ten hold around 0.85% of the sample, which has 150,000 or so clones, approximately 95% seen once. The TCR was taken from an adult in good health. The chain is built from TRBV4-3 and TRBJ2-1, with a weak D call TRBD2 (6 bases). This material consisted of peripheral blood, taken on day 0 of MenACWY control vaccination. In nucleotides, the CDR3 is TGCGCCAGCAGCCAAGAGTCAAGAAGCGGGGAGCAGTTCTTC. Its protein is CASSQESRSGEQFF.